These 24 T cell receptor beta chains came from one sample sequenced in a study of blood T cell repertoires in COVID-19. Sequenced by immunoSEQ multiplex PCR; TCRdb stores in-frame clones only, minus some. The sample records around 230,000 clones, 70% to 90% being singletons. Input material: peripheral blood. The origin of the receptors is a man in his forties or fifties with acute or convalescent COVID-19.

The gene calls are TRBV2 and TRBJ1-1, with 9 bases identical to TRBD1. The CDR3 consists of 14 residues. Germline loops: CDR1 SNHLY, CDR2 FYNNEI. Trimming at V came to 0 bases and at J to 11 bases, leaving 7 bases not matched to a gene. CDR3 bases: TGTGCCAGCAGTGAAGCCCTCGGGACAGGGACGGCTTTCTTT. Translating it yields CASSEALGTGTAFF. Full variable domain (rest looked up from reference TRBV2 and TRBJ1-1): EPEVTQTPSHQVTQMGQEVILRCVPISNHLYFYWYRQILGQKVEFLVSFYNNEISEKSEIFDDQFSVERPDGSNFTLKIRSTKLEDSAMYFCASSEALGTGTAFFGQGTRLTVV.

The rearrangement uses TRBV9 and TRBJ2-2; TRBD2 aligns across 9 bases. This CDR3 region has 16 residues. V shed 0 bases and J 8 bases; nucleotides not matched to a gene: 8. The germline V gene has CDR1 SGDLS and CDR2 YYNGEE. The CDR3 coding sequence is TGTGCCAGCAGCGTAGGTGATAGCGGGAGATTTGGGGAGCTGTTTTTT. Protein: CASSVGDSGRFGELFF. The whole variable domain, remainder taken from reference TRBV9 and TRBJ2-2, is DSGVTQTPKHLITATGQRVTLRCSPRSGDLSVYWYQQSLDQGLQFLIQYYNGEERAKGNILERFSAQQFPDLHSELNLSSLELGDSALYFCASSVGDSGRFGELFFGEGSRLTVL.

The rearrangement links TRBV6-5 to TRBJ1-2, with D unclear. This CDR3 spans 11 amino acids. Germline V gene data show CDR1 as MNHEY and CDR2 as SVGAGI. The V and J ends lost 6 bases and 4 bases respectively, with 6 bases between them. DNA for the CDR3: TGTGCCAGCAGGGCAGGCTATGGCTACACCTTC. Translation gives CASRAGYGYTF.

For this clone: Germline and junction disagree at one end, which may indicate a read error. The chain is built from TRBV7-9 and TRBJ1-2; D remains ambiguous. Germline loops: CDR1 SEHNR, CDR2 FQNEAQ (reference sequence). CDR3 length equals 15 residues. CDR3 in DNA: TGTGCCAGCAGCCTAGCAGAGGGCGCATCCCATGGCTACACCTTC. Its translation: CASSLAEGASHGYTF.

The chain couples TRBV5-4 to TRBJ1-4; TRBD1 matches at 10 bases. J gave up 7 bases and V 4 bases, and 7 bases lay outside the gene matches. Germline V gives CDR1 SGHNT, CDR2 YYREEE (reference sequence). The CDR3 sequence is 15 residues long. In DNA form, the CDR3 reads TGTGCCAGCAGCGACAGACAGGGGGCGGGTGAAAAACTGTTTTTT. Protein sequence: CASSDRQGAGEKLFF.

The chain combines TRBV19 with TRBJ1-2; D possibly corresponds to TRBD1 (5 bases). The CDR3 sequence is 13 residues long. Germline CDR1 is LNHDA and CDR2 is SQIVND (reference sequence). Trimming shortened V by 3 bases and J by 7 bases, and 12 bases separated the two germline ends. CDR3 in DNA: TGTGCCAGTAGTATCCAGGGAAGGGCTGGCTACACCTTC. It codes for CASSIQGRAGYTF. Full variable domain (rest looked up from reference TRBV19 and TRBJ1-2): DGGITQSPKYLFRKEGQNVTLSCEQNLNHDAMYWYRQDPGQGLRLIYYSQIVNDFQKGDIAEGYSVSREKKESFPLTVTSAQKNPTAFYLCASSIQGRAGYTFGSGTRLTVV.

This clone was detected only once. The rearrangement links TRBV24-1 to TRBJ2-5; 9 nucleotides align to TRBD2. With V trimmed by 9 bases and J by 1 base, 5 bases remained unmatched. This CDR3 has 14 amino acids. Germline loops: CDR1 KGHDR, CDR2 SFDVKD. CDR3 in amino acids: CATGLAGVQETQYF. CDR3 sequence (DNA): TGTGCCACCGGTTTAGCGGGAGTCCAAGAGACCCAGTACTTC.

The chain combines TRBV7-2 with TRBJ2-7; possible D gene TRBD1, 6 bases. V was pared by 4 bases and J by 4 bases, with 23 bases between. Germline CDR1 SGHTA, CDR2 FQGNSA. This CDR3 has 17 amino acids. Here the CDR3 reads CASSSPPGTTESYEQYF. DNA for the CDR3: TGTGCCAGCAGCTCACCCCCCGGGACAACGGAAAGTTACGAGCAGTACTTC.

The rearrangement links TRBV2 to TRBJ2-1; TRBD2 matches at 8 bases. J lost 10 bases, V lost 1 base, and 12 bases had no gene match. Per germline, CDR1 SNHLY and CDR2 FYNNEI. The CDR3 consists of 16 residues. The CDR3 coding sequence is TGTGCCAGCAGTGAAGGGTCCAGCGGGAGCTCAAACGAGCAGTTCTTC. Amino acids: CASSEGSSGSSNEQFF.

The chain has TRBV28 and TRBJ2-3; D might be TRBD1 (5 bases). The germline CDR1 and CDR2 sequences are MDHEN and SYDVKM. The length of the CDR3 is 15 residues. The V end lost 2 bases, the J end lost 2 bases, and 11 bases lay between the germline ends. The chain's CDR3 is CASSLGVGATDTQYF. The DNA for the CDR3 is TGTGCCAGCAGTTTAGGGGTAGGGGCCACAGATACGCAGTATTTT.

The V call is TRBV27, the J call TRBJ2-7; D is uncertain. Germline V gene lookup returns CDR1 MNHEY and CDR2 SMNVEV (reference sequence). The CDR3 runs 12 residues. The V gene lost 6 bases and the J gene lost 5 bases, with 11 bases spanning the gap. For the CDR3, the DNA is TGTGCCAGCAGCCCCGGGTGGGACGAGCAGTACTTC. The encoded protein is CASSPGWDEQYF.

Only one count was recorded for this clone. J is TRBJ2-6 and V is TRBV7-6; D is perhaps TRBD2 (5 bases). V lost 0 bases and J 4 bases, leaving 7 bases between the germline ends. This CDR3 is built from 15 residues. Germline V gives CDR1 SGHVS, CDR2 FNYEAQ. The CDR3 DNA follows: TGTGCCAGCAGCTTAGCCGGGATCGGGGCCAACGTCCTGACTTTC. It yields the protein CASSLAGIGANVLTF.

The rearrangement joins TRBV7-6 to TRBJ2-2; 8 bases line up with TRBD1. Germline V gives CDR1 SGHVS, CDR2 FNYEAQ. With V trimmed by 5 bases and J by 1 base, 3 bases remained unmatched. This CDR3 comprises 15 residues. The CDR3 region is CASSLTGENTGELFF. The CDR3 DNA follows: TGTGCCAGCAGCCTGACAGGGGAGAACACCGGGGAGCTGTTTTTT.

The J gene is TRBJ1-3, the V gene TRBV7-2; the match to TRBD1 covers 9 bases. The CDR3 loop spans 14 amino acids. V dropped 5 bases and J dropped 4; count of bases not matched to a gene: 3. Germline assignment: CDR1 SGHTA and CDR2 FQGNSA. The CDR3 nucleotides are TGTGCCAGCAGCCCCGGGACAGGGGGAAACACCATATATTTT. Its translation is CASSPGTGGNTIYF.

The V and J genes are TRBV6-5 and TRBJ2-5, with D tentatively TRBD2 (5 bases). The CDR3 consists of 15 residues. The V end lost 7 bases, the J end lost 2 bases, and 17 bases lay between the germline ends. CDR1 is MNHEY, CDR2 SVGAGI, per germline. The CDR3 protein is CASNVGRWEQETQYF. In DNA, the CDR3 is TGTGCCAGCAATGTCGGTAGATGGGAGCAAGAGACCCAGTACTTC.

The chain recombines TRBV18 with TRBJ2-7, with TRBD1 identical over 10 bases. Germline assignment: CDR1 KGHSH and CDR2 LQKENI. V gave up 3 bases and J gave up 5 bases; unmatched junction bases: 13. This CDR3 has 17 residues. The CDR3 is CASSPSGAGQGSHEQYF. The CDR3 coding sequence is TGTGCCAGCTCACCCTCCGGTGCGGGACAGGGGTCCCACGAGCAGTACTTC.

The rearrangement joins TRBV2 to TRBJ2-7; D possibly corresponds to TRBD1 (7 bases). CDR3 length equals 15 residues. Trimming cost V 3 bases and J 5 bases, with 17 bases left between them. Germline lookup yields CDR1 SNHLY and CDR2 FYNNEI. In DNA, the CDR3 is TGTGCCAGCAGTGAGCTTGGCAGGGGGGCCCACGAGCAGTACTTC. Its protein product is CASSELGRGAHEQYF.

V and J are TRBV7-3 and TRBJ1-1; 7 bases align to TRBD1. Losses at the gene ends were 3 bases for V and 7 bases for J; bases not matched to a gene: 5. The CDR3 spans 13 residues. Germline CDR1 reads SGHTA; CDR2 reads FQGTGA. CDR3 nucleotide sequence: TGTGCCAGCAGCTTCAGGGGGGCGGGTGAAGCTTTCTTT. This encodes CASSFRGAGEAFF.

V and J are TRBV6-2 or TRBV6-3 and TRBJ2-1; 12 bases agree with TRBD2. The CDR3 runs to 14 residues. The V gene's germline CDR1 is MNHEY and CDR2 SVGEGT. V shed 7 bases, J shed 8 bases, and the junction held 6 bases outside the gene matches. Here the CDR3 reads CASTPSGRGYEQFF. The CDR3 DNA reads TGTGCCAGCACCCCTAGCGGGAGGGGCTATGAGCAGTTCTTC.

This chain joins TRBV11-2 and TRBJ2-3; D is perhaps TRBD2 (6 bases). The CDR3 runs to 16 residues. CDR1 is SGHAT and CDR2 is FQNNGV in the germline V gene. Trimming left V 4 bases short and J 5 bases short, with 19 bases between. CDR3 DNA sequence: TGTGCCAGCAGCTCCTACTCGTCCGGGGGAGGAGATACGCAGTATTTT. Its translation: CASSSYSSGGGDTQYF.

The chain employs TRBV5-1 and TRBJ2-1; D possibly corresponds to TRBD2 (6 bases). CDR1 is SGHRS, CDR2 YFSETQ, per germline. The CDR3 length is 13 residues. V was pared by 4 bases and J by 13 bases, with 18 bases between. The CDR3, as DNA: TGCGCCAGCAGCCAGGGACTGGATGCCCGTCAGTTCTTC. Translating it yields CASSQGLDARQFF.

J is TRBJ2-2 and V is TRBV6-5; 7 bases map to TRBD1. The V segment lost 0 bases and the J segment 13 bases; nucleotides outside the gene matches: 14. Germline V lookup: CDR1 MNHEY, CDR2 SVGAGI. CDR3 length: 16 residues. CDR3 nucleotides: TGTGCCAGCAGTTACTCAGGCAGGGGGTTACCTAGGGGGCTGTTTTTT. It codes for CASSYSGRGLPRGLFF.

CDR3 in DNA: TGTGCCAGTAGTATATCAGGTACCAACGAGCAGTACTTC. Encoded protein: CASSISGTNEQYF. The chain combines TRBV19 with TRBJ2-7; unclear D gene. V was shortened by 2 bases and J by 5 bases, with 10 bases between the two germline ends. The CDR3 has 13 residues. CDR1 and CDR2 (germline): LNHDA, SQIVND (reference sequence). Variable domain in full (rest from reference TRBV19 and TRBJ2-7): DGGITQSPKYLFRKEGQNVTLSCEQNLNHDAMYWYRQDPGQGLRLIYYSQIVNDFQKGDIAEGYSVSREKKESFPLTVTSAQKNPTAFYLCASSISGTNEQYFGPGTRLTVT.

This clone appeared a single time. The rearrangement links TRBV5-8 to TRBJ2-2; maybe TRBD2 (5 bases). Germline V lookup: CDR1 SGHTS, CDR2 YDEGEE. The V and J ends lost 6 bases and 2 bases respectively, with 11 bases between them. The CDR3 sequence is 14 residues long. The CDR3 sequence is CASNQAVNTGELFF. The CDR3 DNA sequence: TGTGCCAGCAATCAAGCGGTCAACACCGGGGAGCTGTTTTTT.